Below, one T cell receptor (beta chain) is given with its context. The CDR3 has 14 residues. The germline CDR1 and CDR2 sequences are GTSNPN and SVGIG (reference sequence). With 2 bases removed from V and 7 bases from J, the gap between germline ends came to 14 bases. This sample was taken from a study of blood T cell repertoires in COVID-19. Some clones are missing from TCRdb's copy, which holds only in-frame ones; the method was immunoSEQ multiplex PCR. This sample has roughly 300,000 clones, with 80% to 95% found just once. V gene TRBV30 combines with J gene TRBJ1-4; D is uncertain. The receptor was isolated from a woman in her 30s with COVID-19, enrolled during active disease. The sequenced sample was peripheral blood. The CDR3 coding sequence is TGTGCCTGGAGTCAAAATCCCGCGTTTGAAAAACTGTTTTTT. This gives the protein CAWSQNPAFEKLFF.